This T cell receptor beta chain derives from a study of cytomegalovirus exposure and HLA in healthy donors. V dropped 3 bases and J dropped 7 bases, with 16 bases sitting between them. This CDR3 is 14 amino acids long. Germline-derived CDR1 and CDR2 are LNHDA and SQIVND (reference sequence). With respect to this clone: The target antigen is unknown.

General observations from the study: Rare TCR sequences predominated, though certain public TCRs were found in many donors. Investigators reported around 150 TCR beta chains as tied to cytomegalovirus.

This table comes from immunoSEQ multiplex PCR, and its TCRdb copy is limited to in-frame clones, with some not included. The table shows about 120,000 clones, with over 75% occurring only once. V gene TRBV19 combines with J gene TRBJ2-7; the D gene is possibly TRBD1 (6 bases). The clonotype originates from a woman aged 30 to 39 in good health and CMV-seronegative. The specimen sequenced was PBMCs. The CDR3 sequence is CASSMGTPSKEQYF. The CDR3, as DNA: TGTGCCAGTAGTATGGGGACACCGTCGAAGGAGCAGTACTTC.